This TCR beta chain was identified during a study of Ad26.COV2.S vaccination and SARS-CoV-2 variants. The assay was immunoSEQ multiplex PCR, and TCRdb's table has in-frame clones only and misses some. The data contain about 460,000 clones, 80% to 90% of them singletons. Treatment of the sample: 15 to 20 received Ad26.COV2.S at low or high dose, single or two shots; 5 received placebo; per-sample allocation not given. Day 63 following the first vaccine or placebo injection was when the samples were taken. The individual, an adult aged 18-55 years, was a donor in Boston. Wuhan-strain SARS-CoV-2 spike was expressed by the Ad26 vector that made up the vaccine. The source material was peripheral blood, sampled in a trial of Ad26.COV2.S vaccine versus placebo. The origin of this receptor is a person between 18 and 59 years old who received the Ad26.COV2.S COVID-19 vaccine or a placebo.

The CDR3: CATSRALDSYNEQFF. The CDR3 nucleotides read TGTGCCACCAGCAGAGCCCTAGACTCCTACAATGAGCAGTTCTTC. This chain joins TRBV15 and TRBJ2-1; D ambiguous. Trimming shortened V by 1 base and J by 0 bases, and 7 bases separated the two germline ends. The CDR3 has 15 residues. The germline CDR1 and CDR2 sequences are LNHNV and YYDKDF (reference sequence).